These 14 T cell receptor beta chains share one sample of origin, sequenced in a study of blood T cell repertoires in COVID-19. The table came from immunoSEQ multiplex PCR; TCRdb's copy has only in-frame clones and leaves some out. Here the sample spans 250,000 to 350,000 clones, around 86% being singletons. Sequenced material: peripheral blood. These receptors were collected from a woman younger than 45 with active or convalescent COVID-19.

This chain connects TRBV7-3 to TRBJ1-1, with 9 bases identical to TRBD1. V lost 5 bases and J lost 5; bases outside the gene matches: 3. CDR1 and CDR2 from the germline V gene are SGHTA and FQGTGA. The CDR3 spans 13 residues. The CDR3 is CASSTGGWTEAFF. The DNA for the CDR3 is TGTGCCAGCAGCACAGGGGGCTGGACTGAAGCTTTCTTT.

This chain connects TRBV19 to TRBJ2-3; TRBD2 matches at 8 bases. V shed 7 bases and J 0 bases; nucleotides not matched to a gene: 18. CDR1 and CDR2 from the germline V gene are LNHDA and SQIVND (reference sequence). The CDR3 loop spans 19 amino acids. The CDR3 region is CASIPREEAGGESTDTQYF. The CDR3 nucleotides read TGTGCCAGTATTCCCCGCGAGGAAGCCGGGGGGGAAAGCACAGATACGCAGTATTTT.

The chain is built from TRBV24-1 and TRBJ2-7; tentative D call: TRBD1 (6 bases). V gave up 9 bases and J gave up 0 bases, with 8 bases separating them. The CDR3 loop spans 12 amino acids. Germline values: CDR1 KGHDR, CDR2 SFDVKD. The CDR3 spells CATEGDSYEQYF. The CDR3 nucleotides are TGTGCCACCGAGGGGGACTCCTACGAGCAGTACTTC.

The chain uses TRBV5-8 and TRBJ1-4; unclear D gene. V lost 3 bases to trimming and J lost 7 bases, with 13 bases between them. The CDR3 has 14 amino acids. The germline V gene encodes CDR1 SGHTS and CDR2 YDEGEE. Here the CDR3 reads CASSSLPGSEKLFF. DNA for the CDR3: TGTGCCAGCAGCTCCCTGCCAGGATCTGAAAAACTGTTTTTT.

The chain is built from TRBV28 and TRBJ1-2; tentative D call: TRBD1 (6 bases). CDR1 is MDHEN, CDR2 SYDVKM, per germline. With 10 bases removed from V and 4 bases from J, the gap between germline ends came to 16 bases. CDR3 length: 13 amino acids. The chain's CDR3 is CAISGGRSYGYTF. CDR3 nucleotide sequence: TGTGCCATCTCGGGGGGCAGATCCTATGGCTACACCTTC.

The chain employs TRBV11-3 and TRBJ1-1, with TRBD1 as a possible D gene (5 bases). Germline loops: CDR1 SGHNT, CDR2 YENEEA. Trimming left V 5 bases short and J 6 bases short, with 16 bases between. This CDR3 spans 14 amino acids. CDR3 protein: CASSPMGGGAEAFF. In DNA form, the CDR3 reads TGTGCCAGCAGCCCCATGGGGGGAGGCGCTGAAGCTTTCTTT.

The chain joins TRBV2 to TRBJ1-2; perhaps TRBD1 as D (6 bases). Between the trimmed V and J ends, which lost 10 bases and 4 bases, there was a span of 16 bases. CDR3 length: 13 amino acids. Germline-derived CDR1 and CDR2 are SNHLY and FYNNEI. CDR3: CATWGGGGYGYTF. DNA of the CDR3: TGTGCCACCTGGGGTGGGGGCGGCTATGGCTACACCTTC.

This clone occurred once. The chain has TRBV6-4 and TRBJ1-5; D uncertain. In germline, CDR1 is MRHNA, CDR2 SNTAGT. The V end lost 8 bases, the J end lost 2 bases, and 4 bases lay between the germline ends. This CDR3 comprises 11 residues. CDR3 residues: CASGGNQPQHF. In nucleotides, the CDR3 is TGTGCCAGCGGAGGCAATCAGCCCCAGCATTTT.

The rearrangement uses TRBV9 and TRBJ2-7; TRBD2 aligns across 7 bases. This CDR3 comprises 15 residues. Unmatched junction bases numbered 8, after V lost 0 bases and J lost 5 bases. Germline CDR1 SGDLS, CDR2 YYNGEE. CDR3 DNA sequence: TGTGCCAGCAGCGTAGAGGGAGGGTGGGTTAACGAGCAGTACTTC. Protein: CASSVEGGWVNEQYF.

The V and J genes are TRBV7-8 and TRBJ1-5; 11 nucleotides agree with TRBD1. With 6 bases clipped from V and 7 bases from J, the junction kept 5 bases outside the gene matches. From germline, CDR1 is SGHVS and CDR2 FQNEAQ. The CDR3 has 14 residues. CDR3 sequence (DNA): TGTGCCAGCAGTCGGACAGGGGGCGTCCAGCCCCAGCATTTT. This encodes CASSRTGGVQPQHF.

The gene calls are TRBV7-9 and TRBJ2-7, with D unclear. V lost 3 bases to trimming and J lost 0 bases, with 6 bases between them. Germline V gene sequence: CDR1 SEHNR, CDR2 FQNEAQ (reference sequence). The CDR3 has 13 residues. The CDR3 loop is CASSFQDSYEQYF. DNA for the CDR3: TGTGCCAGCAGCTTCCAGGACTCCTACGAGCAGTACTTC.

The V and J genes are TRBV5-1 and TRBJ2-1, with 10 bases matching TRBD2. Looked up from germline, CDR1 is SGHRS and CDR2 is YFSETQ. This CDR3 contains 16 residues. J was trimmed by 6 bases and V by 3 bases; bases with no gene match: 9. Written as DNA, the CDR3 is TGCGCCAGCAGCTGGTTAGCGGGGGGAACGCTCAATGAGCAGTTCTTC. It encodes CASSWLAGGTLNEQFF. Supplemented by reference TRBV5-1 and TRBJ2-1, the full variable domain reads KAGVTQTPRYLIKTRGQQVTLSCSPISGHRSVSWYQQTPGQGLQFLFEYFSETQRNKGNFPGRFSGRQFSNSRSEMNVSTLELGDSALYLCASSWLAGGTLNEQFFGPGTRLTVL.

This rearrangement joins TRBV10-3 to TRBJ1-1; 9 bases agree with TRBD1. The CDR3 runs to 16 residues. Germline V gives CDR1 ENHRY, CDR2 SYGVKD. The trim removed 4 bases at V and 4 bases at J, leaving 10 bases unmatched. DNA of the CDR3: TGTGCCATCAGTGGGATTCTCGGGACAGGGAGCACTGAAGCTTTCTTT. Translating gives CAISGILGTGSTEAFF.

This clone was seen a handful of times. This rearrangement joins TRBV7-9 to TRBJ1-1, with 8 positions matching TRBD1. The CDR3 totals 13 residues. Trimming at V came to 8 bases and at J to 4 bases, leaving 6 bases not matched to a gene. Looked up from germline, CDR1 is SEHNR and CDR2 is FQNEAQ (reference sequence). In nucleotides, the CDR3 is TGTGCCAGCCAAGCACAGGGGGGCACTGAAGCTTTCTTT. This encodes CASQAQGGTEAFF.